This T cell receptor (beta chain) came from a study of blood T cell repertoires in COVID-19 (dated by TCRdb to 2020 to 2021). Concerning the study at large: The collaborator samples originated in the United States, Italy and Spain and spanned the acute and convalescent phases of COVID-19. The material from the prospective study consisted of cDNA or gDNA derived from T cells, B-cell-depleted T cells, or PBMCs. Subjects who had been exposed to COVID-19, were actively infected with it, or had recovered from it provided the deeply sampled blood TCRbeta repertoires that made up the dataset. The repertoires were released in a freely available public database intended as a resource for research on the immune response to SARS-CoV-2. Samples came from the ongoing ImmuneRACE study (first 160 participants) plus 1,254 subjects from 6 global collaborators. Nearly every sample came with metadata listing a de-identified subject ID, COVID-19 status, age in years and sex. Where HLA class I and class II types were available, the types were taken from metadata supplied by the sample provider, not from assay-based typing. Broad study findings and their caveats: The quantity of clinical and demographic metadata differed by source and by participant and was supplied without curation.

The collaborating institutions used their own protocols to collect whole blood in K2EDTA tubes. For TCRbeta analysis, collaborators shipped samples in one of three forms: frozen whole blood, isolated PBMCs, or DNA extracted from either of those sample types. With respect to this clone: There is no known antigen for this receptor. Base quality data are lacking; no much larger clone is found one base away.

The junction carries 5 bases between V and J, which are trimmed by 5 bases and 3 bases respectively. From the cysteine up to the phenylalanine, the CDR3 has a length of 11 residues. The read is trimmed to its CDR3 DNA, 33 bases read in frame from base 1. TCRbeta CDR3 regions were amplified from genomic DNA using the immunoSEQ Assay, a bias-controlled multiplex PCR. Per the source publication's procedure: The number of nucleated cells in each sample was estimated from the amplification of reference gene primers within the assay. To quantify the absolute abundance of each unique TCRbeta CDR3 rearrangement, sequence reads were collapsed and filtered. For each sample, productive Simpson clonality was calculated as the square root of Simpson's diversity index across productive rearrangements. TCRdb re-hosts the immuneACCESS table, in-frame sequences only. Its copies lack some clones; in the studies checked, an unresolved V gene accounts for under half of them, and the cause for the rest is not known. The DNA gave D and trimming, while V, J and clone size come from that table. This sample comprises some 200,000 clones, approximately 84% of them detected only once. The ten top clones hold about 7.3% of the sample.

Material: peripheral blood. The rearranged chain carries TRBV12-3 or TRBV12-4 and TRBJ2-7; a confident D gene designation cannot be given. The receptor was isolated from a woman in her forties or fifties with active or convalescent COVID-19. The CDR3 reads as follows: CASSSDYEQYF. The DNA sequence follows: TGTGCCAGCAGTAGCGACTACGAGCAGTACTTC.